This T cell receptor beta chain was profiled in a study of cytomegalovirus exposure and HLA in healthy donors. The PCR used 60 Vbeta and 13 Jbeta primers. Only in-frame clones appear in the TCRdb table, and some are missing; sequencing was by immunoSEQ multiplex PCR. The sample yields more than 60,000 clones, of which the top ten take up roughly 15%. The CDR3 loop spans 14 amino acids. From germline, CDR1 is SQVTM and CDR2 ANQGSEA. The trim removed 2 bases at V and 3 bases at J, leaving 4 bases unmatched. This chain links TRBV29-1 with TRBJ2-5; 9 bases map to TRBD1. Sequencing used PBMCs. The TCR comes from a boy aged 10-17 years in good health and CMV-seronegative. The CDR3 spells CSVEWDREKETQYF. In DNA, the CDR3 is TGCAGCGTTGAATGGGACAGGGAGAAAGAGACCCAGTACTTC.